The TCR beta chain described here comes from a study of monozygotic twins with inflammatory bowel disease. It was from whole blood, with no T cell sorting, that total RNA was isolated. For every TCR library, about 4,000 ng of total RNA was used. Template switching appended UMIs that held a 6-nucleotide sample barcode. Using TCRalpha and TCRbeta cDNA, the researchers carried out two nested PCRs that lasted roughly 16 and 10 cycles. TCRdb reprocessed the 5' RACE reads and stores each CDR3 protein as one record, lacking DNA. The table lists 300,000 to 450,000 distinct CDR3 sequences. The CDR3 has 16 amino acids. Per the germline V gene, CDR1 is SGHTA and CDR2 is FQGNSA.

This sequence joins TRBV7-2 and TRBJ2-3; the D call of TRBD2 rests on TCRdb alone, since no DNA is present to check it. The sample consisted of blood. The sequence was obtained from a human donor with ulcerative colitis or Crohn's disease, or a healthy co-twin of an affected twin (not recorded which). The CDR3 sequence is CASSLRSGGITDTQYF.